These T cell receptor beta chains were read from a single sample in a study of blood T cell repertoires in COVID-19. Sequencing was performed with immunoSEQ multiplex PCR; in TCRdb, only in-frame clones are kept and a portion is missing. The sample includes about 110,000 clones, less than 80% seen only once; the top ten take around a fifth. The sequenced sample was peripheral blood. The receptors derive from a man in his sixties or seventies with active or convalescent COVID-19. Both conserved end residues are part of each CDR3. Fields, in order: D gene, V gene, J gene, clone size, CDR3 protein, CDR3 DNA. D genes are given only for firm matches. Clone sizes are given selectively: once, few, many, or a class where the clone is expanded.

d_call: TRBD1
v_call: TRBV7-3
j_call: TRBJ2-2
clone_size: .
cdr3_aa: CASSRQGTGELFF
cdr3_nt: TGTGCCAGCAGCCGACAGGGAACCGGGGAGCTGTTTTTT

d_call: .
v_call: TRBV5-1
j_call: TRBJ2-5
clone_size: .
cdr3_aa: CASSLEGGGGVETQYF
cdr3_nt: TGCGCCAGCAGCTTGGAGGGCGGGGGCGGCGTAGAGACCCAGTACTTC

d_call: TRBD2
v_call: TRBV6-5
j_call: TRBJ2-1
clone_size: .
cdr3_aa: CASSYERGRNEQFF
cdr3_nt: TGTGCCAGCAGTTACGAGCGGGGGCGTAATGAGCAGTTCTTC

d_call: .
v_call: TRBV4-1
j_call: TRBJ1-2
clone_size: .
cdr3_aa: CASSSRTGFGYTF
cdr3_nt: TGCGCCAGCAGCTCCAGAACAGGGTTCGGCTACACCTTC

d_call: .
v_call: TRBV6-6
j_call: TRBJ1-2
clone_size: .
cdr3_aa: CASSYSAGRDYGYTF
cdr3_nt: TGTGCCAGCAGTTACTCCGCAGGGAGGGACTATGGCTACACCTTC

d_call: .
v_call: TRBV7-9
j_call: TRBJ2-7
clone_size: .
cdr3_aa: CASSFEPGYYEQYF
cdr3_nt: TGTGCCAGCAGCTTTGAACCGGGGTACTACGAGCAGTACTTC

d_call: .
v_call: TRBV5-1
j_call: TRBJ2-1
clone_size: few
cdr3_aa: CASSWIGRGENEQFF
cdr3_nt: TGCGCCAGCAGCTGGATAGGGAGGGGGGAAAATGAGCAGTTCTTC

d_call: .
v_call: TRBV28
j_call: TRBJ1-5
clone_size: .
cdr3_aa: CASSHDRYSNQPQHF
cdr3_nt: TGTGCCAGCAGTCACGACAGATATAGCAATCAGCCCCAGCATTTT

d_call: TRBD1
v_call: TRBV5-1
j_call: TRBJ1-2
clone_size: .
cdr3_aa: CASSPGQFVYGYTF
cdr3_nt: TGCGCCAGCAGCCCGGGACAGTTTGTCTATGGCTACACCTTC

d_call: .
v_call: TRBV28
j_call: TRBJ1-4
clone_size: .
cdr3_aa: CASSSLRGREKLFF
cdr3_nt: TGTGCCAGCAGTTCCCTAAGGGGTAGAGAAAAACTGTTTTTT

d_call: .
v_call: TRBV27
j_call: TRBJ2-3
clone_size: .
cdr3_aa: CASSHGKDTQYF
cdr3_nt: TGTGCCAGCAGTCACGGGAAAGATACGCAGTATTTT

d_call: TRBD1
v_call: TRBV29-1
j_call: TRBJ1-1
clone_size: .
cdr3_aa: CSVMDRNEVAEAFF
cdr3_nt: TGCAGCGTGATGGACAGGAATGAGGTCGCTGAAGCTTTCTTT

d_call: .
v_call: TRBV5-1
j_call: TRBJ1-5
clone_size: few
cdr3_aa: CASSEGSNQPQHF
cdr3_nt: TGCGCCAGCAGCGAGGGAAGCAATCAGCCCCAGCATTTT

d_call: .
v_call: TRBV5-1
j_call: TRBJ2-1
clone_size: .
cdr3_aa: CASSPGDSGSYNEQFF
cdr3_nt: TGCGCCAGCAGCCCCGGGGACTCGGGGTCCTACAATGAGCAGTTCTTC

d_call: TRBD2
v_call: TRBV6-5
j_call: TRBJ2-7
clone_size: .
cdr3_aa: CASGTSGGYEQYF
cdr3_nt: TGTGCCAGCGGGACTAGCGGGGGCTACGAGCAGTACTTC

d_call: .
v_call: TRBV5-1
j_call: TRBJ1-1
clone_size: .
cdr3_aa: CASSLYGEWTEAFF
cdr3_nt: TGCGCCAGCAGCTTGTATGGGGAGTGGACTGAAGCTTTCTTT

d_call: TRBD2
v_call: TRBV6-1
j_call: TRBJ2-7
clone_size: once
cdr3_aa: CASSEAGSFYEQYF
cdr3_nt: TGTGCCAGCAGCGAAGCGGGGAGCTTCTACGAGCAGTACTTC

d_call: .
v_call: TRBV6-4
j_call: TRBJ2-4
clone_size: .
cdr3_aa: CASSDAPPRRWIIQYF
cdr3_nt: TGTGCCAGCAGTGACGCCCCCCCGCGGCGGTGGATAATTCAGTACTTC

d_call: TRBD1
v_call: TRBV30
j_call: TRBJ1-5
clone_size: .
cdr3_aa: CAWSVKAGGSQPQHF
cdr3_nt: TGTGCCTGGAGTGTAAAGGCAGGGGGCTCTCAGCCCCAGCATTTT

d_call: .
v_call: TRBV19
j_call: TRBJ2-5
clone_size: .
cdr3_aa: CASSIIGRGRETQYF
cdr3_nt: TGTGCCAGTAGTATAATCGGCAGAGGGCGGGAGACCCAGTACTTC

d_call: .
v_call: TRBV29-1
j_call: TRBJ1-2
clone_size: .
cdr3_aa: CSVEEGGRGSYGYTF
cdr3_nt: TGCAGCGTTGAAGAGGGGGGGCGCGGGAGCTATGGCTACACCTTC

d_call: .
v_call: TRBV3-1/TRBV3-2
j_call: TRBJ1-1
clone_size: .
cdr3_aa: CASSHLTAGEAFF
cdr3_nt: TGTGCCAGCAGCCACTTAACAGCGGGTGAAGCTTTCTTT

d_call: .
v_call: TRBV1
j_call: TRBJ2-2
clone_size: once
cdr3_aa: CTSSQVPWTGGLTGELFF
cdr3_nt: TGCACCAGCAGCCAAGTTCCCTGGACAGGGGGTCTTACCGGGGAGCTGTTTTTT

d_call: .
v_call: TRBV7-2
j_call: TRBJ1-2
clone_size: .
cdr3_aa: CASSLNSYYGYTF
cdr3_nt: TGTGCCAGCAGCTTAAACAGCTACTATGGCTACACCTTC

d_call: TRBD1
v_call: TRBV5-1
j_call: TRBJ1-2
clone_size: once
cdr3_aa: CASSLGGGAGYGYTF
cdr3_nt: TGCGCCAGCAGCTTGGGAGGGGGCGCGGGCTATGGCTACACCTTC

d_call: .
v_call: TRBV27
j_call: TRBJ1-1
clone_size: .
cdr3_aa: CASKSTPPLNTEAFF
cdr3_nt: TGTGCCAGCAAATCGACACCGCCCTTGAACACTGAAGCTTTCTTT

d_call: .
v_call: TRBV5-5
j_call: TRBJ2-6
clone_size: .
cdr3_aa: CASSSTSSGANVLTF
cdr3_nt: TGTGCCAGCAGCTCCACTAGCTCTGGGGCCAACGTCCTGACTTTC

d_call: .
v_call: TRBV15
j_call: TRBJ1-6
clone_size: .
cdr3_aa: CATSLGGTGRSPLHF
cdr3_nt: TGTGCCACCAGCCTAGGGGGAACAGGTCGATCACCCCTCCACTTT

d_call: TRBD1
v_call: TRBV5-1
j_call: TRBJ1-3
clone_size: few
cdr3_aa: CASSQTGDGNTIYF
cdr3_nt: TGCGCCAGCAGCCAAACAGGGGATGGAAACACCATATATTTT

d_call: TRBD1
v_call: TRBV5-1
j_call: TRBJ1-5
clone_size: .
cdr3_aa: CASSLGGAGNQPQHF
cdr3_nt: TGCGCCAGCAGCTTAGGGGGCGCGGGCAATCAGCCCCAGCATTTT

d_call: TRBD2
v_call: TRBV9
j_call: TRBJ2-3
clone_size: few
cdr3_aa: CASSLTGTSVTDTQYF
cdr3_nt: TGTGCCAGCAGCTTAACCGGGACTAGCGTCACAGATACGCAGTATTTT

d_call: .
v_call: TRBV27
j_call: TRBJ2-7
clone_size: .
cdr3_aa: CASSLKRSGYEQYF
cdr3_nt: TGTGCCAGCAGTTTGAAGCGTTCTGGCTACGAGCAGTACTTC

d_call: .
v_call: TRBV11-2
j_call: TRBJ2-7
clone_size: .
cdr3_aa: CASSFDRSYEQYF
cdr3_nt: TGTGCCAGCAGCTTTGACAGGTCCTACGAGCAGTACTTC

d_call: TRBD1
v_call: TRBV9
j_call: TRBJ1-2
clone_size: .
cdr3_aa: CASSPSPGQGDSNYGYTF
cdr3_nt: TGTGCCAGCAGTCCTAGCCCGGGACAGGGAGATTCGAACTATGGCTACACCTTC

d_call: .
v_call: TRBV10-3
j_call: TRBJ2-7
clone_size: .
cdr3_aa: CAIRPTAGEEYF
cdr3_nt: TGTGCCATCAGACCTACGGCAGGGGAAGAGTACTTC

d_call: TRBD2
v_call: TRBV19
j_call: TRBJ2-7
clone_size: .
cdr3_aa: CASSKPRGVNEQYF
cdr3_nt: TGTGCCAGTAGTAAGCCTCGGGGGGTCAACGAGCAGTACTTC

d_call: TRBD1
v_call: TRBV3-1/TRBV3-2
j_call: TRBJ2-1
clone_size: .
cdr3_aa: CASSLGTGVYNEQFF
cdr3_nt: TGTGCCAGCAGCCTCGGGACAGGAGTCTACAATGAGCAGTTCTTC

d_call: TRBD2
v_call: TRBV5-1
j_call: TRBJ2-1
clone_size: .
cdr3_aa: CASSVAGGASRAASYNEQFF
cdr3_nt: TGCGCCAGCAGCGTAGCGGGGGGCGCCTCCCGCGCGGCCTCCTACAATGAGCAGTTCTTC

d_call: TRBD1
v_call: TRBV28
j_call: TRBJ2-7
clone_size: .
cdr3_aa: CASSGSGTGKPYEQYF
cdr3_nt: TGTGCCAGCAGCGGCTCCGGGACAGGGAAACCCTACGAGCAGTACTTC

d_call: TRBD1
v_call: TRBV6-5
j_call: TRBJ1-1
clone_size: .
cdr3_aa: CASRTGTVGKAFF
cdr3_nt: TGTGCCAGCAGGACCGGGACAGTCGGTAAAGCTTTCTTT

d_call: TRBD1
v_call: TRBV11-3
j_call: TRBJ1-3
clone_size: .
cdr3_aa: CASSQGGEGNTIYF
cdr3_nt: TGTGCCAGCAGCCAAGGGGGCGAAGGAAACACCATATATTTT

d_call: .
v_call: TRBV7-7
j_call: TRBJ2-3
clone_size: .
cdr3_aa: CASSLTRGDTQYF
cdr3_nt: TGTGCCAGCAGCTTGACCCGGGGAGATACGCAGTATTTT

d_call: TRBD1
v_call: TRBV20-1
j_call: TRBJ1-1
clone_size: .
cdr3_aa: CSASSGDRGNTEAFF
cdr3_nt: TGCAGTGCTAGTAGTGGGGACAGGGGCAACACTGAAGCTTTCTTT

d_call: TRBD1
v_call: TRBV2
j_call: TRBJ1-3
clone_size: .
cdr3_aa: CASRRDRDSGNTIYF
cdr3_nt: TGTGCCAGCAGGAGGGACAGGGACTCTGGAAACACCATATATTTT

d_call: .
v_call: TRBV5-1
j_call: TRBJ2-6
clone_size: once
cdr3_aa: CASSLAQASGANVLTF
cdr3_nt: TGCGCCAGCAGCTTGGCCCAGGCCTCTGGGGCCAACGTCCTGACTTTC

d_call: TRBD2
v_call: TRBV7-2
j_call: TRBJ2-1
clone_size: .
cdr3_aa: CASSSSSGRAYNEQFF
cdr3_nt: TGTGCCAGCAGCTCCTCTAGCGGGAGGGCCTACAATGAGCAGTTCTTC

d_call: TRBD1
v_call: TRBV19
j_call: TRBJ1-2
clone_size: .
cdr3_aa: CASSSVDRVGGYTF
cdr3_nt: TGTGCCAGTAGTTCCGTCGACAGGGTCGGCGGCTACACCTTC

d_call: TRBD1
v_call: TRBV10-2
j_call: TRBJ1-5
clone_size: few
cdr3_aa: CASSELTGYGNQPQHF
cdr3_nt: TGCGCCAGCAGCGAATTGACAGGGTACGGCAATCAGCCCCAGCATTTT